These 2 T cell receptor beta chains originate from one sample sequenced in a study of cytomegalovirus exposure and HLA in healthy donors. The PCR contained 60 Vbeta and 13 Jbeta primers. TCRdb's copy holds only in-frame clones and misses some; the assay was immunoSEQ multiplex PCR. The table lists some 94,000 clones, roughly 63% of them singletons. Sequencing was carried out using PBMCs. The receptors originated from a man aged 50-59 years in good health and CMV-seronegative.

The chain couples TRBV6-6 to TRBJ2-7; 13 nucleotides align to TRBD2. The CDR3 has 16 residues. The ends lost 2 bases at V and 2 bases at J; junction bases unmatched: 3. Germline loops: CDR1 MNHNY, CDR2 SVGAGI (reference sequence). CDR3 loop: CASSYRTSGSPYEQYV. CDR3 in DNA: TGTGCCAGCAGTTACCGGACTAGCGGGAGCCCCTACGAGCAGTACGTC.

The chain employs TRBV7-9 and TRBJ1-2; no definite D call. Deletions cut 5 bases from V and 0 bases from J, with 10 bases between. Germline lookup yields CDR1 SEHNR and CDR2 FQNEAQ (reference sequence). The CDR3 sequence is 14 residues long. Written as DNA, the CDR3 is TGTGCCAGCAGCCCAGACTTTACTAACTATGGCTACACCTTC. The encoded protein is CASSPDFTNYGYTF.